The T cell receptor (beta chain) described here comes from a study of T cells in women clearing cervical HPV infection. About the study: Cases' blood sampling followed lesion detection by median approximately 150 days (90 to 200).

With regard to this clone: Its specificity is unknown. The read ends 3 residues before the CDR3 terminus; that terminus is restored from the germline J gene.

Findings and limits, study-wide: Controls had more TRBV6-7 (about 0.15%) than cases (roughly 0.11%).

The CDR3 has 15 residues. V dropped 4 bases and J dropped 6; count of bases not matched to a gene: 6. Germline CDR1 and CDR2: SGHTA and FQGTGA. The data were produced by immunoSEQ multiplex PCR, yet TCRdb's version contains in-frame clones alone and is incomplete. The sample has roughly 22,000 clones. This TCR was sampled from a woman between 18 and 69 years old with a cervical HPV16 infection that either progressed to CIN3+ or cleared (not recorded which). Sequencing was done on a sample of blood buffy coat. The chain links TRBV7-3 to TRBJ2-1; 10 bases match TRBD1. The CDR3: CASSSGTGAANEQFF. CDR3 DNA, as far as it was read: TGTGCCAGCAGCTCCGGGACAGGGGCCGCCAATGAG.